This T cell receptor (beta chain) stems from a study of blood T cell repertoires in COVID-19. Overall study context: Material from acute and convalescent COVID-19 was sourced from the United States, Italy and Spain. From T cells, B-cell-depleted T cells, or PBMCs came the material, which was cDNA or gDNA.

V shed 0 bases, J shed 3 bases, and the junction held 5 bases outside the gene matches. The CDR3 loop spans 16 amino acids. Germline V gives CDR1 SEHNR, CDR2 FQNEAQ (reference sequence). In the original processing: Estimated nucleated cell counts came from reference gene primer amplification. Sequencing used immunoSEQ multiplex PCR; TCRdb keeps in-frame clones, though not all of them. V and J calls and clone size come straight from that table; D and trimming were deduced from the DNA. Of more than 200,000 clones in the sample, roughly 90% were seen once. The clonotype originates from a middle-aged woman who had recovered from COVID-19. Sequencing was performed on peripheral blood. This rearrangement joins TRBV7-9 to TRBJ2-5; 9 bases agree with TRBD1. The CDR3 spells CASSLARTGDKETQYF. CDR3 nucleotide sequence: TGTGCCAGCAGCTTAGCTCGGACAGGGGATAAAGAGACCCAGTACTTC.